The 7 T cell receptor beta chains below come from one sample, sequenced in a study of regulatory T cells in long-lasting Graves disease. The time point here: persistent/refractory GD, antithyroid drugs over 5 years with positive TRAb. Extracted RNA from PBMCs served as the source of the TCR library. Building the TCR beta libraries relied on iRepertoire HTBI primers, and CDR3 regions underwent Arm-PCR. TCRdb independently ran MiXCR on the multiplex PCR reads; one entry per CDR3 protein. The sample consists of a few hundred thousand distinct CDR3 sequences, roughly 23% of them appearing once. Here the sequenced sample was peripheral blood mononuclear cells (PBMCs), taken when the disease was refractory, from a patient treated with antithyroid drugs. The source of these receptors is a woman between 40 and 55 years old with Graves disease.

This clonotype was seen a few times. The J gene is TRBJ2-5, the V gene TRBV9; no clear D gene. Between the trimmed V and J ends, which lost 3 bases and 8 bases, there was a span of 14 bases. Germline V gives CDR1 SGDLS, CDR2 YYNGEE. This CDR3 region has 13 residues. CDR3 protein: CASSGSTLGTQYF. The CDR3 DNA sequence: TGTGCCAGCAGCGGGTCGACCTTGGGAACCCAGTACTTC.

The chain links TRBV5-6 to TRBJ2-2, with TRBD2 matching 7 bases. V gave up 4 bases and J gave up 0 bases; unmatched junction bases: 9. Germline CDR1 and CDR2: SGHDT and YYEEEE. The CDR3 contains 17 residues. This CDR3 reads CASSAGASGANTGELFF. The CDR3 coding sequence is TGTGCCAGCAGCGCCGGGGCTAGCGGCGCGAACACCGGGGAGCTGTTTTTT.

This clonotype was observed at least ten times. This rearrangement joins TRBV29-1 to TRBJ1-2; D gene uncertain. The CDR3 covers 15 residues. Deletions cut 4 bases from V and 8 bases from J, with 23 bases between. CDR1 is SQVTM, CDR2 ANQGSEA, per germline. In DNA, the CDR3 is TGCAGCGTTGTGAGCTCCGCGCCTCCGGGCCGCGGCTACACCTTC. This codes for CSVVSSAPPGRGYTF.

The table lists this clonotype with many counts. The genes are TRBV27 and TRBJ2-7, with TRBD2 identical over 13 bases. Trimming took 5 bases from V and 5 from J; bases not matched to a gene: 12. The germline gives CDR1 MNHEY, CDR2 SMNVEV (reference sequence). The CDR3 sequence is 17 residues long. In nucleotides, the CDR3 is TGTGCCAGCAGTCCCAGACTAGCGGGAGGACCCCCCCACGAGCAGTACTTC. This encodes CASSPRLAGGPPHEQYF.

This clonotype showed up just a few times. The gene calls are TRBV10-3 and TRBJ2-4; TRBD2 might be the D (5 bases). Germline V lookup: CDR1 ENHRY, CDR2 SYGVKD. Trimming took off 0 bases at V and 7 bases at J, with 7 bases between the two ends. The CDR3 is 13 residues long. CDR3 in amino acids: CAISESSGNIQYF. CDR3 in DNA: TGTGCCATCAGTGAGTCAAGCGGCAACATTCAGTACTTC.

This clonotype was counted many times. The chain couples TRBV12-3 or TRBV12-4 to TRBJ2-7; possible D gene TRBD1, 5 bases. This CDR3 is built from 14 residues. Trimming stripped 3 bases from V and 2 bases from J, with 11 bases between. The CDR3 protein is CASSFQDIPYEQYF. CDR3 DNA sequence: TGTGCCAGCAGTTTTCAGGACATCCCCTACGAGCAGTACTTC.

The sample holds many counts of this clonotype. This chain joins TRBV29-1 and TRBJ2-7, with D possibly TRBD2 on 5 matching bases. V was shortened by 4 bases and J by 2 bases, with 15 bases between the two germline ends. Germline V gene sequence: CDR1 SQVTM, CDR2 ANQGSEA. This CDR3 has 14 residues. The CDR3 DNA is TGCAGCGTTGGAGGCGGACTTCCCGCCTACGAGCAGTACTTC. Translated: CSVGGGLPAYEQYF.